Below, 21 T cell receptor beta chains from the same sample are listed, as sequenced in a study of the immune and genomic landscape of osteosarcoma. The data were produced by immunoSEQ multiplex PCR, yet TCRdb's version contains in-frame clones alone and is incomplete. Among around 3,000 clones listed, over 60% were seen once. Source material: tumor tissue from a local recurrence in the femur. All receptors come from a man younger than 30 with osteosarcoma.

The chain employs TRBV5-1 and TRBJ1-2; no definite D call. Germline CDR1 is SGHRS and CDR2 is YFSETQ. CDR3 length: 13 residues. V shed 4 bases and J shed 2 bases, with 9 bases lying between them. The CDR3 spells CASSIGVNYGYTF. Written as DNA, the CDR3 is TGCGCCAGCAGCATCGGGGTGAACTATGGCTACACCTTC.

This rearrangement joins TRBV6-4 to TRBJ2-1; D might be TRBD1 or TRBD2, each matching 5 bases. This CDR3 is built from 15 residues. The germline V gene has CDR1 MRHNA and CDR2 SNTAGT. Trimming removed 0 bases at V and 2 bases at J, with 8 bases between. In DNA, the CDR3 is TGTGCCAGCAGTGACTCGAGGGACCCCTACAATGAGCAGTTCTTC. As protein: CASSDSRDPYNEQFF.

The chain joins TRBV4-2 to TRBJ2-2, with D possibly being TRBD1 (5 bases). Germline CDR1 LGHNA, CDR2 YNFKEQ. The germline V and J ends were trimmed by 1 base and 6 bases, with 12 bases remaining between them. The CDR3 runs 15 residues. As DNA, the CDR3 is TGTGCCAGCAGCCAAGCCACAGGTGGGCCCGGGGAGCTGTTTTTT. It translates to CASSQATGGPGELFF.

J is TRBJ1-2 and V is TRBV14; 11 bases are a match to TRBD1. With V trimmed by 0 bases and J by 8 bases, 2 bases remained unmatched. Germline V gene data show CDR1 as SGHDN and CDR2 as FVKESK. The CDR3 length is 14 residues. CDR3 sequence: CASSQEWTGGGYTF. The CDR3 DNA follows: TGTGCCAGCAGCCAAGAGTGGACAGGGGGCGGCTACACCTTC. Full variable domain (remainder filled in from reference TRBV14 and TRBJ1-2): EAGVTQFPSHSVIEKGQTVTLRCDPISGHDNLYWYRRVMGKEIKFLLHFVKESKQDESGMPNNRFLAERTGGTYSTLKVQPAELEDSGVYFCASSQEWTGGGYTFGSGTRLTVV.

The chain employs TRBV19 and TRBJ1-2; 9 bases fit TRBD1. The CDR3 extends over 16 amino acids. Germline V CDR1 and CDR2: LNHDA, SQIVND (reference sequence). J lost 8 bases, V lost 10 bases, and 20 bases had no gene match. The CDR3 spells CATAEGQGLGLYGYTF. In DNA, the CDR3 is TGTGCCACCGCTGAGGGACAGGGACTGGGGCTATACGGCTACACCTTC.

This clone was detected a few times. CDR3 bases: TGTGCCACCAGCAGAGATAGAGGGGAGAGGGAAGCTTTCTTT. As protein: CATSRDRGEREAFF. This chain links TRBV15 with TRBJ1-1; D might be TRBD1 (5 bases). Germline V gives CDR1 LNHNV, CDR2 YYDKDF (reference sequence). V dropped 0 bases and J dropped 8 bases, with 13 bases sitting between them. The CDR3 contains 14 residues.

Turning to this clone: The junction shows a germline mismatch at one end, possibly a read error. CDR3 sequence (DNA): TGTGCCAGCAGCTCGTCTAACAGGGAATCTGAGGCTTTCTTT. Translating gives CASSSSNRESEAFF. The gene calls are TRBV7-3 and TRBJ1-1; maybe TRBD1 (6 bases). There are 14 residues in the CDR3. Germline V CDR1 and CDR2: SGHTA, FQGTGA.

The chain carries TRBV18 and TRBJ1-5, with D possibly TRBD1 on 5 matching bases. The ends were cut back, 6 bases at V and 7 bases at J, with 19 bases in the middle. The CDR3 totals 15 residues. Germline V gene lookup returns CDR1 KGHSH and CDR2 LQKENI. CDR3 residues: CASSPGTDVEQPQHF. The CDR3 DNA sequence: TGTGCCAGCTCGCCCGGGACTGATGTGGAACAGCCCCAGCATTTT. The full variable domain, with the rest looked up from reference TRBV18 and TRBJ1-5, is NAGVMQNPRHLVRRRGQEARLRCSPMKGHSHVYWYRQLPEEGLKFMVYLQKENIIDESGMPKERFSAEFPKEGPSILRIQQVVRGDSAAYFCASSPGTDVEQPQHFGDGTRLSIL.

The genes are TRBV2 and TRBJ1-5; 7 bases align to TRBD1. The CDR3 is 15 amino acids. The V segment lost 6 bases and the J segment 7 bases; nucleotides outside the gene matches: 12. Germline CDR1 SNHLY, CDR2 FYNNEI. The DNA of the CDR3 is TGTGCCAGCAGGTATCGACAGGGCCAGGAACAGCCCCAGCATTTT. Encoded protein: CASRYRQGQEQPQHF.

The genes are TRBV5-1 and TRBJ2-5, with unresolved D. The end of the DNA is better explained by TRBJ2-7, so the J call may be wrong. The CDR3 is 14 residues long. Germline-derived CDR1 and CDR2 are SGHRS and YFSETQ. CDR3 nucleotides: TGCGCCAGCAGCTTTTTGGACGGCACCTACGAGCAGTACTTC. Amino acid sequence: CASSFLDGTYEQYF.

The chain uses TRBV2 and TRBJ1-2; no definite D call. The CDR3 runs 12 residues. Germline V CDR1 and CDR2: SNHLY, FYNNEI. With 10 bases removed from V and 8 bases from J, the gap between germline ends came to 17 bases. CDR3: CATSGDRGGYTF. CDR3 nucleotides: TGTGCCACCTCAGGTGACCGCGGCGGCTACACCTTC. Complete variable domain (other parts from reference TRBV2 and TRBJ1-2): EPEVTQTPSHQVTQMGQEVILRCVPISNHLYFYWYRQILGQKVEFLVSFYNNEISEKSEIFDDQFSVERPDGSNFTLKIRSTKLEDSAMYFCATSGDRGGYTFGSGTRLTVV.

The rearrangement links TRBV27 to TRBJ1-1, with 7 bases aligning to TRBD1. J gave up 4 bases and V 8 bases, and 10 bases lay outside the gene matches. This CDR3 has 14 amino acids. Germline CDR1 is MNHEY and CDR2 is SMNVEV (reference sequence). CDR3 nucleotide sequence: TGTGCCAGCGGCCCACAGGGGTTTATCACTGAAGCTTTCTTT. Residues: CASGPQGFITEAFF.

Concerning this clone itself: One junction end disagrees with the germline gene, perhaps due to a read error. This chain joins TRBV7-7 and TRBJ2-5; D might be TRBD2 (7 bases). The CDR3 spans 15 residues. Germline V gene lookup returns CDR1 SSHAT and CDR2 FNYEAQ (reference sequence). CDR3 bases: TGTGCTAGCAGCTTAGGGGGGGGGTACGAAGAGACCCAGTACTTC. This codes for CASSLGGGYEETQYF.

The CDR3 spells CASSLAGTGKTEAFF. DNA of the CDR3: TGTGCCAGCAGCTTAGCGGGGACAGGAAAAACTGAAGCTTTCTTT. This sequence joins TRBV7-9 and TRBJ1-1; TRBD1 matches 8 bases. The CDR3 extends over 15 amino acids. Trimming at V came to 0 bases and at J to 5 bases, leaving 5 bases not matched to a gene. Germline V gene lookup returns CDR1 SEHNR and CDR2 FQNEAQ (reference sequence).

CDR3 sequence: CASSQYGTEQYF. CDR3 bases: TGCGCCAGCAGCCAATACGGGACCGAGCAGTACTTC. The chain carries TRBV4-1 and TRBJ2-7; D may correspond to TRBD1 or TRBD2 (5 bases each). The CDR3 loop spans 12 amino acids. Germline CDR1 is MGHRA and CDR2 is YSYEKL. V was shortened by 2 bases and J by 6 bases, with 8 bases between the two germline ends.

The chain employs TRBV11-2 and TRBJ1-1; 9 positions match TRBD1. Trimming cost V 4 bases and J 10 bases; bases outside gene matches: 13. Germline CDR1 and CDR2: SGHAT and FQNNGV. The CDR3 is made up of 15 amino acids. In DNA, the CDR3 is TGTGCCAGCAGCTCCGACATCTATGACAGGGGGGTAGCTTTCTTT. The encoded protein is CASSSDIYDRGVAFF.

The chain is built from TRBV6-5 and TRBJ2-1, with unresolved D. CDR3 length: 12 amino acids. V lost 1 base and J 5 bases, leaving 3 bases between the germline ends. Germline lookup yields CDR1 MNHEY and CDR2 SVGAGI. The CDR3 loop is CASSYLNNEQFF. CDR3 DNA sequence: TGTGCCAGCAGTTACTTGAACAATGAGCAGTTCTTC.

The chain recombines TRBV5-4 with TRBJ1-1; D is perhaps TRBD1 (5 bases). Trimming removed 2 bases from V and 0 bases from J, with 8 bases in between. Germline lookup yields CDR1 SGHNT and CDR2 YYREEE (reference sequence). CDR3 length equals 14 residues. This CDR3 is CASSFAGMNTEAFF. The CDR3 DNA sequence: TGTGCCAGCAGCTTCGCAGGGATGAACACTGAAGCTTTCTTT.

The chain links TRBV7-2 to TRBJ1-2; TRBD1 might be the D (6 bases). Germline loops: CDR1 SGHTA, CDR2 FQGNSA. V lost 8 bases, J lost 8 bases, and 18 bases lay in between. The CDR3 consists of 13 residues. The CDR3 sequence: CASDAGGLGGYTF. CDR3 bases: TGTGCCAGCGACGCCGGGGGGCTAGGAGGCTACACCTTC.

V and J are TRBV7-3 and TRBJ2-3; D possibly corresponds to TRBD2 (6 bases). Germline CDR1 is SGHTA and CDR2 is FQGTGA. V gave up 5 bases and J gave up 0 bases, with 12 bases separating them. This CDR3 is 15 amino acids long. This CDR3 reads CASSPAGTSTDTQYF. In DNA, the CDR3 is TGTGCCAGCAGCCCCGCGGGGACTAGCACAGATACGCAGTATTTT.

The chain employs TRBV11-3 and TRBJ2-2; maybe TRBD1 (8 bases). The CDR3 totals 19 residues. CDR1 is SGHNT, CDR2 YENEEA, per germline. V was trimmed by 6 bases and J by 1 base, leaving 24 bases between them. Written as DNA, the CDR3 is TGTGCCAGCAGTAAGCGGGACAGGTCTATCACAGGGAACACCGGGGAGCTGTTTTTT. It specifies CASSKRDRSITGNTGELFF.